Given below is one T cell receptor (beta chain) in context. In the authors' workflow: Researchers report that nucleated cell counts were estimated from reference gene primer amplification. The method was immunoSEQ multiplex PCR; TCRdb's version includes in-frame clones alone and lacks a portion of them. That table gives V, J and clone size, and the DNA gave D and trimming. Of about 210,000 clones listed, 83% are singletons. V lost 5 bases, J lost 0 bases, and 7 bases lay in between. Per the germline V gene, CDR1 is SNHLY and CDR2 is FYNNEI. The CDR3 spans 13 residues. This entry belongs to a study of blood T cell repertoires in COVID-19.

This receptor was identified in a woman in her forties with active or convalescent COVID-19. Sequenced input: peripheral blood. The chain recombines TRBV2 with TRBJ1-2; D unresolved. The CDR3: CASSQEANYGYTF. The DNA of the CDR3 is TGTGCCAGCAGTCAGGAAGCTAACTATGGCTACACCTTC.